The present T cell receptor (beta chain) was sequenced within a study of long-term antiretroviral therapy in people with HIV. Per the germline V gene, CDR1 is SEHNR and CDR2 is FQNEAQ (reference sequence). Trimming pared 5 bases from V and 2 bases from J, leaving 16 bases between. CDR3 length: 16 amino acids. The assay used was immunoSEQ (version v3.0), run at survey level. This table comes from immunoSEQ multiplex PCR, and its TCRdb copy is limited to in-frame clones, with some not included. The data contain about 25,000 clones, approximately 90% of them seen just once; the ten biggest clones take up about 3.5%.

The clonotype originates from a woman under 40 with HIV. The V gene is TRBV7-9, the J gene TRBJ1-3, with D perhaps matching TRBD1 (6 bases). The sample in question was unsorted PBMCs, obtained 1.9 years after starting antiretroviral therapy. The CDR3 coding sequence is TGTGCCAGCAGCCCAGGGGTCGGGTCGGCTGGAAACACCATATATTTT. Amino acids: CASSPGVGSAGNTIYF.